This entry lists 21 T cell receptor beta chains sequenced from one sample in a study of blood T cell repertoires in COVID-19. Clones were read by immunoSEQ multiplex PCR, and TCRdb kept only the in-frame ones, dropping some. The sample consists of tens of thousands of clones, around 85% of them appearing once. Sequencing used peripheral blood. These receptors came from a woman in her 70s with acute or convalescent COVID-19.

This chain links TRBV5-6 with TRBJ2-3, with 10 positions matching TRBD2. Germline V gene sequence: CDR1 SGHDT, CDR2 YYEEEE. The CDR3 length is 16 residues. After removal of 4 bases from V and 1 base from J, the junction contained 6 bases not matched to a gene. As DNA, the CDR3 is TGTGCCAGCAGCCTCGCCGGGACTAGCGGCACAGATACGCAGTATTTT. This gives the protein CASSLAGTSGTDTQYF. Complete variable domain (other parts from reference TRBV5-6 and TRBJ2-3): DAGVTQSPTHLIKTRGQQVTLRCSPKSGHDTVSWYQQALGQGPQFIFQYYEEEERQRGNFPDRFSGHQFPNYSSELNVNALLLGDSALYLCASSLAGTSGTDTQYFGPGTRLTVL.

The chain is built from TRBV28 and TRBJ2-1, with TRBD1 as a possible D gene (6 bases). From germline, CDR1 is MDHEN and CDR2 SYDVKM. Deletions cut 4 bases from V and 2 bases from J, with 9 bases between. The CDR3 length is 14 residues. This chain's CDR3 is CASSSGHPYNEQFF. CDR3 nucleotide sequence: TGTGCCAGCAGTTCGGGACACCCCTACAATGAGCAGTTCTTC.

The genes are TRBV30 and TRBJ1-1; TRBD1 matches at 11 bases. CDR1 is GTSNPN and CDR2 is SVGIG in the germline V gene (reference sequence). The CDR3 covers 15 residues. Trimming cost V 2 bases and J 7 bases; bases outside gene matches: 9. CDR3: CAWSPQDRGLCEAFF. The CDR3 nucleotides are TGTGCCTGGAGTCCTCAGGACAGGGGGCTTTGTGAAGCTTTCTTT.

The gene calls are TRBV27 and TRBJ1-5; a possible D gene is TRBD1 (6 bases). Between the trimmed V and J ends, which lost 6 bases and 6 bases, there was a span of 24 bases. Germline CDR1 is MNHEY and CDR2 is SMNVEV (reference sequence). The CDR3 runs to 17 residues. CDR3: CASSNNWGRMPGQPQHF. The CDR3 DNA sequence: TGTGCCAGCAGCAATAACTGGGGGCGCATGCCCGGTCAGCCCCAGCATTTT.

V usage is TRBV5-6 and J usage is TRBJ2-2; tentative D call: TRBD1 (6 bases). The ends were cut back, 6 bases at V and 3 bases at J, with 12 bases in the middle. This CDR3 spans 14 amino acids. CDR1 is SGHDT and CDR2 is YYEEEE in the germline V gene. CDR3 sequence: CASTLQGYTGELFF. CDR3 nucleotide sequence: TGTGCCAGCACCCTACAGGGTTACACCGGGGAGCTGTTTTTT. Using reference TRBV5-6 and TRBJ2-2 for the parts outside the CDR3, the full variable domain is DAGVTQSPTHLIKTRGQQVTLRCSPKSGHDTVSWYQQALGQGPQFIFQYYEEEERQRGNFPDRFSGHQFPNYSSELNVNALLLGDSALYLCASTLQGYTGELFFGEGSRLTVL.

Points on this clone: The junction does not match germline at one end; this may be a read error. The V gene is TRBV30, the J gene TRBJ1-6; the match to TRBD1 covers 7 bases. This CDR3 comprises 12 residues. Germline CDR1 is GTSNPN and CDR2 is SVGIG (reference sequence). The CDR3 sequence is CAWSKDRWTENF. The CDR3 region has the DNA TGTGCCTGGAGTAAGGACAGGTGGACCGAAAACTTT.

The rearrangement uses TRBV10-2 and TRBJ2-2; the match to TRBD2 covers 14 bases. This CDR3 is built from 18 residues. The germline CDR1 and CDR2 sequences are WSHSY and SAAADI. V lost 6 bases and J lost 0; bases outside the gene matches: 6. The chain's CDR3 is CASSRTSGGFSNTGELFF. CDR3 DNA sequence: TGCGCCAGCAGCAGGACTAGCGGGGGGTTTTCGAACACCGGGGAGCTGTTTTTT.

The V gene is TRBV5-1, the J gene TRBJ1-2, with TRBD1 as a possible D gene (6 bases). The CDR3 contains 15 residues. The V end lost 0 bases, the J end lost 1 base, and 10 bases lay between the germline ends. Per germline, CDR1 SGHRS and CDR2 YFSETQ. The CDR3 DNA sequence: TGCGCCAGCAGCTTGGACAGGGTCCATAACTATGGCTACACCTTC. Its translation: CASSLDRVHNYGYTF.

This rearrangement joins TRBV3-1 (or the pseudogene TRBV3-2) to TRBJ2-3; 12 bases fit TRBD2. V trimming: 1 base; J trimming: 8 bases; junction bases outside the gene matches: 4. Per germline, CDR1 LGHDT and CDR2 YNNKEL (reference sequence). The CDR3 has 15 amino acids. The CDR3 is CASSQGLAGEATQYF. The CDR3 nucleotides read TGTGCCAGCAGCCAAGGACTAGCGGGAGAGGCTACGCAGTATTTT.

The genes are TRBV10-3 and TRBJ1-2; possible D gene TRBD1, 6 bases. V was cut by 2 bases and J by 3 bases, with 19 bases left in between. CDR3 size: 17 residues. Germline CDR1 is ENHRY and CDR2 is SYGVKD. The CDR3 spells CAISEVSTGRRDYGYTF. Here the CDR3 DNA reads TGTGCCATCAGTGAGGTATCTACAGGGAGAAGGGACTATGGCTACACCTTC.

The rearrangement joins TRBV4-3 to TRBJ2-5, with 10 bases that match TRBD1. This CDR3 region has 18 residues. Per the germline V gene, CDR1 is LGHNA and CDR2 is YSLEER. With 0 bases clipped from V and 5 bases from J, the junction kept 12 bases outside the gene matches. This chain's CDR3 is CASSQDRDEGQGSETQYF. The DNA of the CDR3 is TGCGCCAGCAGCCAAGATCGAGACGAGGGACAGGGGTCCGAGACCCAGTACTTC.

This clone showed up just once. J is TRBJ1-5 and V is TRBV27, with 8 bases fitting TRBD1. There are 17 residues in the CDR3. Germline CDR1 MNHEY, CDR2 SMNVEV (reference sequence). After removal of 6 bases from V and 2 bases from J, the junction contained 12 bases not matched to a gene. The CDR3 sequence is CASSPLFETGGNQPQHF. The CDR3 nucleotides read TGTGCCAGCAGCCCCCTCTTTGAGACAGGGGGCAATCAGCCCCAGCATTTT.

The chain employs TRBV27 and TRBJ2-1; 7 positions agree with TRBD1. CDR1 MNHEY and CDR2 SMNVEV come from the germline V gene (reference sequence). V lost 5 bases and J lost 6; bases outside the gene matches: 4. This CDR3 comprises 13 residues. CDR3 amino acids: CASSRQGANEQFF. In DNA form, the CDR3 reads TGTGCCAGCAGTCGACAGGGAGCCAATGAGCAGTTCTTC.

The chain uses TRBV3-1 (or the pseudogene TRBV3-2) and TRBJ1-2, with 9 bases aligning to TRBD1. The CDR3 length is 15 residues. Germline loops: CDR1 LGHDT, CDR2 YNNKEL (reference sequence). V was clipped by 3 bases and J by 7 bases; unmatched bases: 9. This CDR3 is CASSHADRGSSGYTF. The CDR3 DNA sequence: TGTGCCAGCAGCCACGCCGACAGGGGGTCTAGTGGCTACACCTTC.

The chain is built from TRBV15 and TRBJ2-1; the match to TRBD2 covers 10 bases. Germline V lookup: CDR1 LNHNV, CDR2 YYDKDF (reference sequence). V was pared by 9 bases and J by 0 bases, with 14 bases of the junction left unmatched. The CDR3 loop spans 18 amino acids. This CDR3 is CATEERGGRLSSYNEQFF. The CDR3 DNA follows: TGTGCCACAGAAGAGCGGGGGGGCCGATTAAGCTCCTACAATGAGCAGTTCTTC.

J is TRBJ2-2 and V is TRBV3-1 (or the pseudogene TRBV3-2); 14 bases fit TRBD2. In germline, CDR1 is LGHDT, CDR2 YNNKEL (reference sequence). V dropped 3 bases and J dropped 0; count of bases not matched to a gene: 3. The CDR3 totals 18 residues. The DNA of the CDR3 is TGTGCCAGCAGCCAGGGACTAGCGGGGGATACGAACACCGGGGAGCTGTTTTTT. Translated: CASSQGLAGDTNTGELFF.

V is TRBV9 and J is TRBJ1-1; D is uncertain. CDR3 length: 15 amino acids. V lost 3 bases and J 0 bases, leaving 12 bases between the germline ends. The germline V gene has CDR1 SGDLS and CDR2 YYNGEE. The CDR3 sequence is CASSEAGYMNTEAFF. The CDR3 DNA follows: TGTGCCAGCAGCGAAGCAGGCTACATGAACACTGAAGCTTTCTTT.

This clone was found once. The rearrangement joins TRBV6-5 to TRBJ1-1; D perhaps matches TRBD1 (6 bases). The V and J ends lost 3 bases and 1 base respectively, with 9 bases between them. The CDR3 runs 14 residues. Germline V gene data show CDR1 as MNHEY and CDR2 as SVGAGI. The chain's CDR3 is CASSYQGTNTEAFF. The DNA for the CDR3 is TGTGCCAGCAGTTATCAGGGGACGAACACTGAAGCTTTCTTT.

The chain employs TRBV6-2 or TRBV6-3 and TRBJ2-4; 9 nucleotides agree with TRBD2. Looked up from germline, CDR1 is MNHEY and CDR2 is SVGEGT. Trimming took 2 bases from V and 3 from J; bases not matched to a gene: 8. CDR3 length equals 17 residues. For the CDR3, the DNA is TGTGCCAGCAGTTACCGACTAGCGGAGGACAACAAAAACATTCAGTACTTC. This encodes CASSYRLAEDNKNIQYF.

Details on this clone: The germline gene is not matched at one end of the junction; a read error may be the cause. This chain connects TRBV4-3 to TRBJ2-3, with 13 bases aligning to TRBD2. The germline gives CDR1 LGHNA, CDR2 YSLEER. CDR3 size: 18 residues. DNA of the CDR3: TGCACCAGCAGCCTCGGACTAGCGGGAGTATCTAACACAGATACGCAGTATTTT. Its protein product is CTSSLGLAGVSNTDTQYF.

J is TRBJ2-1 and V is TRBV19, with 10 nucleotides matching TRBD2. V gave up 6 bases and J gave up 2 bases; unmatched junction bases: 4. CDR1 and CDR2 from the germline V gene are LNHDA and SQIVND (reference sequence). The CDR3 is made up of 15 amino acids. The CDR3 here is CASRRSGGPYNEQFF. The CDR3 bases are TGTGCCAGTAGACGTAGCGGGGGGCCCTACAATGAGCAGTTCTTC.